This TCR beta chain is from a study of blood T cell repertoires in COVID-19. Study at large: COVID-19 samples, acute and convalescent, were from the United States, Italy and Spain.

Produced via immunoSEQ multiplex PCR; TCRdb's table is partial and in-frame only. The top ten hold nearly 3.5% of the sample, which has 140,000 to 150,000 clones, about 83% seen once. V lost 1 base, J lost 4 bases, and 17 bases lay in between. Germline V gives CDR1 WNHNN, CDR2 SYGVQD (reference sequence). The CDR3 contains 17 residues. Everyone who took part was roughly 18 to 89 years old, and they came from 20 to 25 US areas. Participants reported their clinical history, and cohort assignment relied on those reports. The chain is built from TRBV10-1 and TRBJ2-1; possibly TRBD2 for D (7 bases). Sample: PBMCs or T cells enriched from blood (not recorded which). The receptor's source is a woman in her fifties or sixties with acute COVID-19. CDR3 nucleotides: TGCGCCAGCAGTGAGTTTGTGGGGGGGCAGATGTACAATGAGCAGTTCTTC. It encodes CASSEFVGGQMYNEQFF.